This is a list of T cell receptor beta chains from one sample in a study of T cell repertoires in cytomegalovirus infection. MiXCR was run by TCRdb on the reads, yielding one entry per CDR3 protein. The sample lists over 450,000 distinct CDR3 sequences; about 10% were seen once. The sequenced sample consisted of PBMCs. The receptors derive from a human donor in good health (CMV status not recorded). Some clones in this sample may be carry-over from other donors' samples. The CDR3 runs from the conserved cysteine through the conserved F or W. Fields, in order: J gene, clone size, D gene, V gene, CDR3 DNA, CDR3 protein. A D gene is named only where the DNA matches it firmly. Size values are once, few and many counts, or a class for expanded clones, and some rows have none.

TRBJ1-3	-	-	TRBV10-3	TGTGCCATCAGGGTTTCAGAAAACACCATATATTTT	CAIRVSENTIYF
TRBJ2-3	many	-	TRBV20-1	TGCAGTGCTTCCCGGGGGAGCACAGATACGCAGTATTTT	CSASRGSTDTQYF
TRBJ2-7	many	TRBD1	TRBV11-3	TGTGCCAGCTCGATGGGACAGGGGGAAACCTACGAGCAGTACTTC	CASSMGQGETYEQYF
TRBJ2-5	few	-	TRBV2	TGTGCCAGCAACCTGAGGGGGTTGGACCAAGAGACCCAGTACTTC	CASNLRGLDQETQYF
TRBJ2-1	few	TRBD2	TRBV20-1	TGCAGTGCTAGAGATGGGGGTAGCGGGAGTGCTTATGAGCAGTTCTTC	CSARDGGSGSAYEQFF
TRBJ2-1	many	TRBD1	TRBV6-5	TGTGCCAGCAGCCCCCGAGGGGGCGCGATCGCGCTAAATGAGCAGTTCTTC	CASSPRGGAIALNEQFF
TRBJ2-1	-	TRBD2	TRBV12-3/TRBV12-4	TGTGCCAGCACCCCCGGACTAGCGGGAGGGTACAATGAGCAGTTCTTC	CASTPGLAGGYNEQFF
TRBJ2-1	few	TRBD2	TRBV28	TGTGCCAGCAGTTTACCGGCTAGCGGGATTTACAATGAGCAGTTCTTC	CASSLPASGIYNEQFF
TRBJ2-3	many	-	TRBV27	TGTGCCAGCAGTCCCACGGGGTGGACAGATACGCAGTATTTT	CASSPTGWTDTQYF
TRBJ2-1	many	TRBD1	TRBV5-5	TGTGCCAGCAGTCCGACCGGGACAGCTATCTACAATGAGCAGTTCTTC	CASSPTGTAIYNEQFF
TRBJ2-7	few	TRBD1	TRBV20-1	TGCAGTGCTGAAGACAGGGGTGACGAGCAGTACTTC	CSAEDRGDEQYF
TRBJ2-1	-	-	TRBV5-1	TGCGCCAGCAGCTTGGGGCCCGAGAGCTCCTACAATGAGCAGTTCTTC	CASSLGPESSYNEQFF
TRBJ2-3	many	-	TRBV7-3	TGTGCCAGCAGCCCATGGGGGGGGCAGGGCGATACGCAGTATTTT	CASSPWGGQGDTQYF
TRBJ2-1	few	TRBD1	TRBV7-3	TGTGCCAGCAGCCCGGGACAGGGGATGTATGAGCAGTTCTTC	CASSPGQGMYEQFF
TRBJ2-1	many	TRBD2	TRBV11-1	TGTGCCAGCCTCGGGGGAGGGGACTCCTACAATGAGCAGTTCTTC	CASLGGGDSYNEQFF
TRBJ1-3	many	-	TRBV2	TGTGCCAGCACCCCCGGACAAGGGGCGAATTCTGGAAACACCATATATTTT	CASTPGQGANSGNTIYF
TRBJ2-1	-	TRBD2	TRBV28	TGTGCCAGCAGTTCCCCGGGACTAGCGGAGGATAATGAGCAGTTCTTC	CASSSPGLAEDNEQFF
TRBJ1-6	-	TRBD1	TRBV10-3	TGTGCCGCCCAGACAGGGGGAAATTCACCCCTCCACTTT	CAAQTGGNSPLHF
TRBJ2-6	many	-	TRBV3-1	TGTGCCAGCAGCCAAGATCTGGGTCTCGGGGCCAACGTCCTGACTTTC	CASSQDLGLGANVLTF
TRBJ2-1	-	TRBD2	TRBV5-4	TGTGCCAGCAGCCCTAGAGGACTAGCGGGAGGACTTGAGCAGTTCTTC	CASSPRGLAGGLEQFF
TRBJ2-1	many	-	TRBV7-8	TGTGCCAGCAGCCTCGGACTGAACAATGAGCAGTTCTTC	CASSLGLNNEQFF
TRBJ1-1	many	-	TRBV6-1	TGTGCCAGCAGGTTGAGGGGGAGGGACACTGAAGCTTTCTTT	CASRLRGRDTEAFF
TRBJ1-1	-	-	TRBV2	TGTGCCAGCAGTGAGACGGGGTTTAACACTGAAGCTTTCTTT	CASSETGFNTEAFF
TRBJ1-5	few	TRBD1	TRBV30	TGTGCCTGGGGCCTCGACAGGGAGGATCAGCCCCAGCATTTT	CAWGLDREDQPQHF
TRBJ1-5	many	-	TRBV7-9	TGTGCCAGCAGCCGCCCAGAGACAGTGAATCAGCCCCAGCATTTT	CASSRPETVNQPQHF
TRBJ2-1	many	TRBD1	TRBV12-5	TGTGCTAGTGGTTTGGTAATTGGGACAGGACAAAATGAGCAGTTCTTC	CASGLVIGTGQNEQFF
TRBJ2-7	many	TRBD2	TRBV4-2	TGTGCCAGCAGTCCGGGACTAGGAGGAACCTACGAGCAGTACTTC	CASSPGLGGTYEQYF
TRBJ2-2	few	-	TRBV20-1	TGCAGTGCTAGTAGGACGGACGGGGAGCTGTTTTTT	CSASRTDGELFF
TRBJ1-3	few	-	TRBV15	TGTGCCACCAGCCCGCGACAGAACTCTGGAAACACCATATATTTT	CATSPRQNSGNTIYF
TRBJ2-1	many	TRBD2	TRBV19	TGTGCCAGTAGGGAATCCCGGGACTATTACAATGAGCAGTTCTTC	CASRESRDYYNEQFF
TRBJ1-5	-	-	TRBV6-2/TRBV6-3	TGTGCCAGCAGCCCCAGGGTAGGGGGCAATCAGCCCCAGCATTTT	CASSPRVGGNQPQHF
TRBJ2-1	many	TRBD1	TRBV9	TGTGCCAGCAGCCCCAGGGACAGATCCTACAATGAGCAGTTCTTC	CASSPRDRSYNEQFF
TRBJ2-7	-	-	TRBV5-1	TGCGCCAGCAGCACCGGGGCAGGGGACTACGAGCAGTACTTC	CASSTGAGDYEQYF
TRBJ1-2	many	TRBD1	TRBV10-3	TGTGCCATCACCGGGGACAGAAACTATGGCTACACCTTC	CAITGDRNYGYTF
TRBJ1-5	many	-	TRBV7-2	TGTGCCAGCAGCCGACAGCCGGATCAGCCCCAGCATTTT	CASSRQPDQPQHF
TRBJ2-7	few	-	TRBV4-1	TGCGCCAGCAGCCGAAATCCCGGGACTGAGGGCTACGTGGAGCAGTACTTC	CASSRNPGTEGYVEQYF
TRBJ1-1	-	-	TRBV10-3	TGTGCCATCAGTTCCGAGGAGGGGCGTGAAGCTTTCTTT	CAISSEEGREAFF
TRBJ2-3	few	-	TRBV9	TGTGCCAGCAGCGTAGGGGAAGTAACAGATACGCAGTATTTT	CASSVGEVTDTQYF
TRBJ2-2	-	-	TRBV7-9	TGTGCCAGCAGCTTCGACTACATAACCGGGGAGCTGTTTTTT	CASSFDYITGELFF
TRBJ1-4	few	-	TRBV10-3	TGTGCCATCAGTGAGGAGGGTGCAACTAATGAAAAACTGTTTTTT	CAISEEGATNEKLFF
TRBJ2-1	many	TRBD1	TRBV7-3	TGTGCCAGCAGCTCTGGACAGGGTGACTACAATGAGCAGTTCTTC	CASSSGQGDYNEQFF
TRBJ1-1	few	-	TRBV12-3/TRBV12-4	TGTGCCAGCAGTTTTTACAGGACGAACACTGAAGCTTTCTTT	CASSFYRTNTEAFF
TRBJ2-6	many	-	TRBV23-1	TGCGCCAGCAGTCAAATAGGAGGAGTTAGCCTAAGGAGCTCTGGGGCCAACGTCCTGACTTTC	CASSQIGGVSLRSSGANVLTF
TRBJ2-5	-	-	TRBV19	TGTGCCTCCTCAAACGGCAGGGGAATGGAGACCCAGTACTTC	CASSNGRGMETQYF
TRBJ1-1	-	-	TRBV29-1	TGCAGCGTTGAGGGACGAAACACTGAAGCTTTCTTT	CSVEGRNTEAFF
TRBJ2-3	few	-	TRBV19	TGTGCCAGTAGTCTACGGGAGATCACAGATACGCAGTATTTT	CASSLREITDTQYF
TRBJ1-1	many	-	TRBV5-1	TGCGCCAGCAGCTTGGGGGCAGGATCCCGGAACACTGAAGCTTTCTTT	CASSLGAGSRNTEAFF
TRBJ2-7	many	TRBD2	TRBV7-3	TGTGCCAGCAGCTTTGGCGGGAGGGCCAGCAGCGAGCAGTACTTC	CASSFGGRASSEQYF
TRBJ2-2	-	TRBD2	TRBV5-1	TGCGCCAGCAGCTTGAGCGGGAGAGGGGGCACCGGGGAGCTGTTTTTT	CASSLSGRGGTGELFF
TRBJ1-1	few	TRBD1	TRBV28	TGTGCCAGCAGCCAGGGACAGCCGGCTGAAGCTTTCTTT	CASSQGQPAEAFF
TRBJ2-2	many	TRBD1	TRBV6-2/TRBV6-3	TGTGCCAGCAGTGAAGGACAGGAAACCGGGGAGCTGTTTTTT	CASSEGQETGELFF
TRBJ2-1	few	-	TRBV20-1	TGCAGTGCTAGAGTATTGGGTTGGAATGAGCAGTTCTTC	CSARVLGWNEQFF
TRBJ2-3	-	-	TRBV20-1	TGCAGTGCTAGAGGTCAGGGTTACACAGATACGCAGTATTTT	CSARGQGYTDTQYF
TRBJ2-3	-	TRBD2	TRBV4-1	TGCGCCAGCAGCCAAGAGGCTAGCGGGGACTTCACAGATACGCAGTATTTT	CASSQEASGDFTDTQYF
TRBJ2-2	many	-	TRBV25-1	TGTGCCAGCACCTCCTTCGATAGGACGGACACCGGGGAGCTGTTTTTT	CASTSFDRTDTGELFF